Following are 27 T cell receptor beta chains from one sample sequenced in a study of cytomegalovirus exposure and HLA in healthy donors. Profiled with immunoSEQ multiplex PCR; TCRdb holds only in-frame clones, not every one. The data contain about 130,000 clones, more than 95% of them singletons. The sequenced material came from PBMCs. The receptors were sampled from a man aged 18 to 30 in good health and CMV-seronegative.

The genes are TRBV11-2 and TRBJ2-1; TRBD2 matches 8 bases. The CDR3 length is 16 residues. With V trimmed by 1 base and J by 2 bases, 4 bases remained unmatched. Per germline, CDR1 SGHAT and CDR2 FQNNGV. This chain's CDR3 is CASSLVLAATYNEQFF. The DNA of the CDR3 is TGTGCCAGCAGCTTAGTACTAGCGGCAACCTACAATGAGCAGTTCTTC.

The rearrangement uses TRBV28 and TRBJ1-2; tentative D call: TRBD1 (6 bases). Per germline, CDR1 MDHEN and CDR2 SYDVKM. There are 14 residues in the CDR3. V lost 9 bases, J lost 0 bases, and 14 bases lay in between. The CDR3 spells CASYSGTPNYGYTF. The CDR3 DNA reads as TGTGCCAGTTATTCCGGGACACCTAACTATGGCTACACCTTC.

The chain carries TRBV6-1 and TRBJ2-1; D may be TRBD2 (5 bases). Germline V gives CDR1 MNHNS, CDR2 SASEGT. The CDR3 is made up of 14 amino acids. Trimming removed 1 base from V and 3 bases from J, with 7 bases in between. CDR3 nucleotide sequence: TGTGCCAGCAGTGAAGAGCGGCTCTACAATGAGCAGTTCTTC. It yields the protein CASSEERLYNEQFF.

The rearrangement joins TRBV20-1 to TRBJ2-5; D gene ambiguous. The CDR3 is made up of 10 amino acids. The V end lost 3 bases, the J end lost 5 bases, and 4 bases lay between the germline ends. Per germline, CDR1 DFQATT and CDR2 SNEGSKA (reference sequence). The CDR3 coding sequence is TGCAGTGCTAGTCAGGAGACCCAGTACTTC. Amino acid sequence: CSASQETQYF.

J is TRBJ1-2 and V is TRBV27; maybe TRBD1 (6 bases). The V gene lost 2 bases and the J gene lost 6 bases, with 16 bases spanning the gap. Germline V gives CDR1 MNHEY, CDR2 SMNVEV (reference sequence). This CDR3 contains 15 residues. CDR3 sequence: CASSLMGRGIDGYTF. The CDR3 DNA follows: TGTGCCAGCAGTTTAATGGGGAGGGGGATCGATGGCTACACCTTC.

The chain carries TRBV18 and TRBJ2-1; TRBD2 might be the D (6 bases). This CDR3 spans 16 amino acids. Trimming removed 2 bases at V and 0 bases at J, with 11 bases between. The germline V gene encodes CDR1 KGHSH and CDR2 LQKENI. CDR3 in DNA: TGTGCCAGCTCACCAATCAGCGGGTCCTCCTACAATGAGCAGTTCTTC. Encoded protein: CASSPISGSSYNEQFF.

V gene TRBV11-3 combines with J gene TRBJ2-5; TRBD2 might be the D (6 bases). The germline V gene has CDR1 SGHNT and CDR2 YENEEA. The CDR3 length is 15 residues. Between the trimmed V and J ends, which lost 1 base and 1 base, there was a span of 10 bases. The CDR3 region is CASSLGLGGQETQYF. CDR3 sequence (DNA): TGTGCCAGCAGCTTAGGGCTGGGGGGCCAAGAGACCCAGTACTTC. Complete variable domain (other parts from reference TRBV11-3 and TRBJ2-5): EAGVVQSPRYKIIEKKQPVAFWCNPISGHNTLYWYLQNLGQGPELLIRYENEEAVDDSQLPKDRFSAERLKGVDSTLKIQPAELGDSAVYLCASSLGLGGQETQYFGPGTRLLVL.

This chain links TRBV9 with TRBJ2-1; 9 bases match TRBD2. The CDR3 has 16 amino acids. V lost 5 bases to trimming and J lost 7 bases; unmatched junction nucleotides: 13. The germline V gene has CDR1 SGDLS and CDR2 YYNGEE. The chain's CDR3 is CASSDDPGLAHNEQFF. CDR3 DNA: TGTGCCAGCAGTGACGATCCGGGACTAGCCCATAATGAGCAGTTCTTC.

V gene TRBV6-9 combines with J gene TRBJ2-4; D is unresolved. The ends were cut back, 2 bases at V and 3 bases at J, with 14 bases in the middle. CDR3 size: 16 residues. Germline CDR1 reads MNHGY; CDR2 reads SVAAGI. The CDR3 here is CASSYEDFSSKNIQYF. The CDR3 DNA reads TGTGCCAGCAGTTATGAAGACTTCAGTAGCAAAAACATTCAGTACTTC.

A single count supports this clone. The rearrangement links TRBV11-2 to TRBJ1-1; weak D call: TRBD1 (5 bases). There are 13 residues in the CDR3. Trimming pared 5 bases from V and 4 bases from J, leaving 11 bases between. In germline, CDR1 is SGHAT, CDR2 FQNNGV. CDR3 nucleotide sequence: TGTGCCAGCAGCAACCCCGGGGGCACTGAAGCTTTCTTT. Translating it yields CASSNPGGTEAFF.

J is TRBJ2-7 and V is TRBV7-3; perhaps TRBD2 as D (6 bases). CDR1 SGHTA and CDR2 FQGTGA come from the germline V gene. V was cut by 2 bases and J by 2 bases, with 13 bases left in between. The CDR3 runs to 15 residues. This CDR3 reads CASSLEASGAYEQYF. The CDR3 DNA sequence: TGTGCCAGCAGCTTAGAAGCTTCGGGGGCCTACGAGCAGTACTTC.

The chain combines TRBV7-9 with TRBJ1-1, with 11 bases identical to TRBD1. This CDR3 spans 14 amino acids. Germline V gene lookup returns CDR1 SEHNR and CDR2 FQNEAQ (reference sequence). Losses at the gene ends were 3 bases for V and 4 bases for J; bases not matched to a gene: 1. The CDR3 reads CASSFGTGGTEAFF. DNA of the CDR3: TGTGCCAGCAGCTTCGGGACAGGGGGCACTGAAGCTTTCTTT. Looking up the rest from reference TRBV7-9 and TRBJ1-1 gives the full variable domain: DTGVSQNPRHKITKRGQNVTFRCDPISEHNRLYWYRQTLGQGPEFLTYFQNEAQLEKSRLLSDRFSAERPKGSFSTLEIQRTEQGDSAMYLCASSFGTGGTEAFFGQGTRLTVV.

The chain joins TRBV28 to TRBJ2-7, with D tentatively TRBD2 (6 bases). The CDR3 sequence is 12 residues long. Trimming stripped 6 bases from V and 6 bases from J, with 12 bases between. Germline CDR1 and CDR2: MDHEN and SYDVKM. This CDR3 reads CASRPEGREQYF. As DNA, the CDR3 is TGTGCCAGCAGGCCGGAGGGCCGCGAGCAGTACTTC.

This sequence joins TRBV18 and TRBJ2-3, with a tentative D call TRBD2 (6 bases). Trimming left V 3 bases short and J 6 bases short, with 10 bases between. Germline V gene data show CDR1 as KGHSH and CDR2 as LQKENI. The CDR3 contains 13 residues. The CDR3 DNA is TGTGCCAGCTCACCTCAGGGAGGCGATACGCAGTATTTT. Protein product: CASSPQGGDTQYF.

Only a few counts were recorded for this clone. The CDR3, as DNA: TGTGCCAGAACCGGGACTACCACAGATACGCAGTATTTT. Amino acid sequence: CARTGTTTDTQYF. This chain joins TRBV30 and TRBJ2-3, with TRBD2 matching over 7 bases. Germline V CDR1 and CDR2: GTSNPN, SVGIG (reference sequence). With 8 bases clipped from V and 2 bases from J, the junction kept 7 bases outside the gene matches. This CDR3 is built from 13 residues.

V and J are TRBV29-1 and TRBJ2-3, with TRBD2 matching over 9 bases. This CDR3 has 16 amino acids. The germline gives CDR1 SQVTM, CDR2 ANQGSEA. J lost 0 bases, V lost 7 bases, and 11 bases had no gene match. The CDR3 DNA is TGCAGCGGGGGCTTTAGCGGGGGCCCTAGCACAGATACGCAGTATTTT. Residues: CSGGFSGGPSTDTQYF.

The chain couples TRBV6-4 to TRBJ2-6; D ambiguous. There are 17 residues in the CDR3. CDR1 and CDR2 from the germline V gene are MRHNA and SNTAGT. V lost 0 bases and J lost 0, with 9 bases in between. The CDR3 DNA is TGTGCCAGCAGTGACTCGGGTATAGCCTCTGGGGCCAACGTCCTGACTTTC. Translating gives CASSDSGIASGANVLTF.

The J gene is TRBJ2-1, the V gene TRBV4-2; possibly TRBD2 for D (6 bases). The CDR3 sequence is 14 residues long. From germline, CDR1 is LGHNA and CDR2 YNFKEQ. The germline V and J ends were trimmed by 0 bases and 8 bases, with 11 bases remaining between them. The CDR3 loop reads CASSQEYTGDEQFF. The DNA of the CDR3 is TGTGCCAGCAGCCAAGAGTATACGGGAGATGAGCAGTTCTTC.

The chain recombines TRBV5-4 with TRBJ2-2, with 10 bases aligning to TRBD2. V lost 9 bases and J lost 6; bases outside the gene matches: 8. This CDR3 region has 14 residues. Germline V CDR1 and CDR2: SGHNT, YYREEE (reference sequence). The CDR3 nucleotides are TGTGCCACAGGGAGCGGGAGGGAGGCCGGGGAGCTGTTTTTT. Translated: CATGSGREAGELFF.

In this sample, this clone turned up once. The chain combines TRBV2 with TRBJ2-5, with no clear D. The CDR3 loop spans 11 amino acids. Trimming cost V 7 bases and J 5 bases, with 8 bases left between them. The germline gives CDR1 SNHLY, CDR2 FYNNEI. The DNA for the CDR3 is TGTGCCAGCACCCCCCGTGAGACCCAGTACTTC. Amino acids: CASTPRETQYF.

The rearrangement links TRBV28 to TRBJ1-1, with D tentatively TRBD1 (6 bases). Germline CDR1 MDHEN, CDR2 SYDVKM. With 4 bases removed from V and 4 bases from J, the gap between germline ends came to 13 bases. This CDR3 has 14 residues. The CDR3 DNA sequence: TGTGCCAGCAGTTATGGGGGGGCGGGCACTGAAGCTTTCTTT. The encoded protein is CASSYGGAGTEAFF.

The chain employs TRBV11-1 and TRBJ1-1; D is unresolved. The CDR3 has 14 amino acids. The germline V gene has CDR1 SGHAT and CDR2 FQDESV (reference sequence). V lost 2 bases, J lost 0 bases, and 7 bases lay in between. The CDR3 nucleotides read TGTGCCAGCAGCTTATCACCGGTGAACACTGAAGCTTTCTTT. Residues: CASSLSPVNTEAFF.

The chain carries TRBV11-2 and TRBJ2-3, with 12 bases that match TRBD2. CDR1 is SGHAT, CDR2 FQNNGV, per germline. CDR3 length: 16 residues. V lost 4 bases, J lost 0 bases, and 2 bases stayed unmatched. The CDR3 is CASSSGTSGSTDTQYF. In DNA, the CDR3 is TGTGCCAGCAGCTCCGGGACTAGCGGGAGCACAGATACGCAGTATTTT.

This clone was recorded only once. The genes are TRBV5-6 and TRBJ1-5; D unresolved. The ends were cut back, 4 bases at V and 7 bases at J, with 9 bases in the middle. CDR3 length: 12 residues. The germline CDR1 and CDR2 sequences are SGHDT and YYEEEE. This CDR3 is CASSRVRQPQHF. The CDR3 nucleotides are TGTGCCAGCAGCCGGGTGCGGCAGCCCCAGCATTTT.

The V gene is TRBV5-1, the J gene TRBJ2-2; 11 positions agree with TRBD2. V was pared by 3 bases and J by 6 bases, with 4 bases of the junction left unmatched. The germline V gene has CDR1 SGHRS and CDR2 YFSETQ. This CDR3 comprises 15 residues. CDR3 in amino acids: CASSSTSGSSGELFF. CDR3 nucleotides: TGCGCCAGCAGCTCTACTAGCGGGAGCTCCGGGGAGCTGTTTTTT.

The chain is built from TRBV5-4 and TRBJ2-7; D is perhaps TRBD1 (5 bases). V lost 5 bases to trimming and J lost 2 bases, with 14 bases between them. Germline V gene sequence: CDR1 SGHNT, CDR2 YYREEE (reference sequence). There are 14 residues in the CDR3. The CDR3 here is CASSTEGAAYEQYF. The CDR3, as DNA: TGTGCCAGCAGTACGGAAGGGGCGGCCTACGAGCAGTACTTC.

The chain has TRBV10-3 and TRBJ2-1; 7 bases line up with TRBD1. Trimming at V came to 4 bases and at J to 5 bases, leaving 2 bases not matched to a gene. CDR1 and CDR2 (germline): ENHRY, SYGVKD. The CDR3 totals 13 residues. The CDR3 DNA sequence: TGTGCCATCAGTGGTGGGACAGACAATGAGCAGTTCTTC. Translating it yields CAISGGTDNEQFF.